The 17 T cell receptor beta chains below come from one sample, sequenced in a study of T cells after yellow fever vaccination. TCRdb passed the 5' RACE reads through MiXCR, listing each CDR3 protein once. The sample contains a few hundred thousand distinct CDR3 sequences, 3.6% of which appear only once. The starting material was PBMCs, obtained 15 days after the yellow fever booster vaccination. These receptors were collected from a man aged 18 to 29 who received the YFV17D yellow fever vaccine.

This clonotype was recorded many times. J is TRBJ2-3 and V is TRBV4-3, with D possibly TRBD2 on 5 matching bases. The V gene lost 0 bases and the J gene lost 0 bases, with 10 bases spanning the gap. The CDR3 is 16 amino acids. In germline, CDR1 is LGHNA, CDR2 YSLEER. CDR3 coding DNA: TGCGCCAGCAGCCAAGATGACTACTCTAGCACAGATACGCAGTATTTT. Amino acid sequence: CASSQDDYSSTDTQYF.

This clonotype was seen at least ten times. The V call is TRBV12-3 or TRBV12-4, the J call TRBJ1-2; TRBD1 matches 8 bases. This CDR3 spans 15 amino acids. Trimming removed 5 bases from V and 2 bases from J; junction bases left unmatched: 7. The CDR3 DNA follows: TGTGCCAGCAGTGCAGACAGGGGCCAAAACTATGGCTACACCTTC. It yields the protein CASSADRGQNYGYTF.

This clonotype has at least ten counts. This chain connects TRBV5-1 to TRBJ2-2; D is tentatively TRBD1 or TRBD2 (5 bases each). The CDR3 spans 13 residues. Germline loops: CDR1 SGHRS, CDR2 YFSETQ. V was pared by 4 bases and J by 5 bases, with 9 bases between. In nucleotides, the CDR3 is TGCGCCAGCAGCGTGGGGACGACCGGGGAGCTGTTTTTT. Amino acid sequence: CASSVGTTGELFF.

At least ten counts were recorded for this clonotype. The V gene is TRBV2, the J gene TRBJ1-5; tentative D call: TRBD1 (6 bases). The V gene's germline CDR1 is SNHLY and CDR2 FYNNEI. Trimming cost V 4 bases and J 4 bases, with 11 bases left between them. The CDR3 totals 14 residues. The CDR3 protein is CASSADSLNQPQHF. As DNA, the CDR3 is TGTGCCAGCAGTGCGGACAGCTTAAATCAGCCCCAGCATTTT. Using reference TRBV2 and TRBJ1-5 for the parts outside the CDR3, the full variable domain is EPEVTQTPSHQVTQMGQEVILRCVPISNHLYFYWYRQILGQKVEFLVSFYNNEISEKSEIFDDQFSVERPDGSNFTLKIRSTKLEDSAMYFCASSADSLNQPQHFGDGTRLSIL.

This clonotype was observed at least ten times. The gene calls are TRBV27 and TRBJ2-3, with TRBD2 identical over 10 bases. Looked up from germline, CDR1 is MNHEY and CDR2 is SMNVEV (reference sequence). The CDR3 runs 15 residues. Germline trimming cut 2 bases from V and 6 bases from J; bases unmatched to any gene: 5. This CDR3 is CASSLSGGAPDTQYF. The CDR3 nucleotides read TGTGCCAGCAGTTTAAGCGGGGGGGCCCCCGATACGCAGTATTTT.

This clonotype has ten or more counts. Here the CDR3 reads CSVGSPLHF. Written as DNA, the CDR3 is TGCAGCGTCGGGTCACCCCTCCACTTT. The V and J genes are TRBV20-1 and TRBJ1-6, with unresolved D. Per germline, CDR1 DFQATT and CDR2 SNEGSKA (reference sequence). The CDR3 consists of 9 residues.

Many counts were recorded for this clonotype. This chain uses TRBV6-1 with TRBJ2-1, with a tentative D call TRBD1 (5 bases). The CDR3 contains 12 residues. V lost 5 bases to trimming and J lost 7 bases, with 9 bases between them. Per the germline V gene, CDR1 is MNHNS and CDR2 is SASEGT. CDR3 nucleotide sequence: TGTGCCAGCAGTCCAAGACAGAATGAGCAGTTCTTC. It codes for CASSPRQNEQFF.

This clonotype was counted only a few times. This chain connects TRBV19 to TRBJ1-1, with TRBD1 identical over 10 bases. CDR3 length equals 17 residues. V was clipped by 4 bases and J by 5 bases; unmatched bases: 13. The germline V gene has CDR1 LNHDA and CDR2 SQIVND (reference sequence). In DNA, the CDR3 is TGTGCCAGTAGTACGTGGGACAGGGGCCCCCGATGGACTGAAGCTTTCTTT. Translating gives CASSTWDRGPRWTEAFF.

At least ten counts were recorded for this clonotype. The chain couples TRBV30 to TRBJ2-3, with TRBD2 matching 9 bases. CDR1 GTSNPN and CDR2 SVGIG come from the germline V gene (reference sequence). After removal of 3 bases from V and 3 bases from J, the junction contained 13 bases not matched to a gene. The CDR3 contains 17 residues. The CDR3 DNA reads as TGTGCCTGGAGCCCCTCCGCAGCGGGGGGATTTACAGATACGCAGTATTTT. This encodes CAWSPSAAGGFTDTQYF.

This clonotype was counted at least ten times. The chain links TRBV5-1 to TRBJ1-1, with 7 bases identical to TRBD1. Trimming took 4 bases from V and 3 from J; bases not matched to a gene: 9. Germline CDR1 is SGHRS and CDR2 is YFSETQ. This CDR3 has 15 residues. CDR3 loop: CASSLEGTEYTEAFF. In DNA, the CDR3 is TGCGCCAGCAGCCTGGAGGGGACAGAGTACACTGAAGCTTTCTTT.

The sample holds many counts of this clonotype. This rearrangement joins TRBV5-1 to TRBJ1-1; D call uncertain. The V end was cut by 3 bases, the J end by 1 base, with 10 bases between. CDR3 size: 14 residues. In germline, CDR1 is SGHRS, CDR2 YFSETQ. Here the CDR3 DNA reads TGCGCCAGCAGCTGGACCACGGCGAACACTGAAGCTTTCTTT. This encodes CASSWTTANTEAFF.

In its sample, this clonotype was seen a few times. The CDR3 spells CASWLTGNYGYTF. Written as DNA, the CDR3 is TGTGCCAGCTGGCTGACAGGGAACTATGGCTACACCTTC. This rearrangement joins TRBV5-5 to TRBJ1-2, with 7 bases fitting TRBD1. Germline loops: CDR1 SGHKS, CDR2 YYEKEE (reference sequence). Trimming removed 7 bases from V and 2 bases from J; junction bases left unmatched: 5. This CDR3 spans 13 amino acids.

This clonotype has ten or more counts. DNA of the CDR3: TGTGCCAGATCATTCTGGACTAGCGGGGAAAGCACAGATACGCAGTATTTT. Translating it yields CARSFWTSGESTDTQYF. The chain joins TRBV2 to TRBJ2-3, with 12 bases that match TRBD2. This CDR3 spans 17 amino acids. V was pared by 9 bases and J by 0 bases, with 10 bases of the junction left unmatched. In germline, CDR1 is SNHLY, CDR2 FYNNEI. Full variable domain (missing parts from reference TRBV2 and TRBJ2-3): EPEVTQTPSHQVTQMGQEVILRCVPISNHLYFYWYRQILGQKVEFLVSFYNNEISEKSEIFDDQFSVERPDGSNFTLKIRSTKLEDSAMYFCARSFWTSGESTDTQYFGPGTRLTVL.

This clonotype has a count of ten or more. This chain links TRBV6-6 with TRBJ2-7; 7 bases fit TRBD2. The CDR3 contains 13 residues. The J segment lost 2 bases and the V segment lost 5 bases, leaving 3 bases of the junction unmatched. Germline lookup yields CDR1 MNHNY and CDR2 SVGAGI (reference sequence). CDR3 nucleotide sequence: TGTGCCAGCAGTCCCGGGGGGACCTACGAGCAGTACGTC. Protein sequence: CASSPGGTYEQYV.

This clonotype was counted between two and nine times. The gene calls are TRBV18 and TRBJ1-1; D gene uncertain. There are 12 residues in the CDR3. The germline V gene has CDR1 KGHSH and CDR2 LQKENI. Between the trimmed V and J ends, which lost 6 bases and 3 bases, there was a span of 8 bases. CDR3 nucleotides: TGTGCCAGCTCCAGGACGGACACTGAAGCTTTCTTT. Protein product: CASSRTDTEAFF.

At least ten counts were recorded for this clonotype. The chain is built from TRBV29-1 and TRBJ2-1, with 7 bases fitting TRBD1. The ends lost 7 bases at V and 8 bases at J; junction bases unmatched: 2. The germline V gene has CDR1 SQVTM and CDR2 ANQGSEA. CDR3 length: 10 amino acids. The CDR3 spells CSATGDEQFF. The DNA for the CDR3 is TGCAGCGCAACAGGGGATGAGCAGTTCTTC.

In its sample, this clonotype was seen many times. The chain joins TRBV29-1 to TRBJ2-5; D uncertain. The CDR3 sequence is 12 residues long. From germline, CDR1 is SQVTM and CDR2 ANQGSEA. Trimming took 6 bases from V and 5 from J, leaving 13 bases between them. The CDR3 DNA sequence: TGCAGCGTGGAACTCTCCGTGGAGACCCAGTACTTC. This sequence encodes CSVELSVETQYF. Drawing the rest from reference TRBV29-1 and TRBJ2-5, the complete variable domain is SAVISQKPSRDICQRGTSLTIQCQVDSQVTMMFWYRQQPGQSLTLIATANQGSEATYESGFVIDKFPISRPNLTFSTLTVSNMSPEDSSIYLCSVELSVETQYFGPGTRLLVL.